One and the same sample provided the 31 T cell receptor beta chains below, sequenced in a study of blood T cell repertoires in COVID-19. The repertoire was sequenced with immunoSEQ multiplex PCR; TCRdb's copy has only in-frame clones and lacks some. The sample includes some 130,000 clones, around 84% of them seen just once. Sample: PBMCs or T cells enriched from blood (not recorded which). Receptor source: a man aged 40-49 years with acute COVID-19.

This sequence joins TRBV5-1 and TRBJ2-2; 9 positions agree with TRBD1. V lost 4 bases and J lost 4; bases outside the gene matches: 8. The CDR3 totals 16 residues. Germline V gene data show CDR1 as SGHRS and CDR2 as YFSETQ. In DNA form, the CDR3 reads TGCGCCAGCAGCCTATGGGGACAGGGAAGCACCGGGGAGCTGTTTTTT. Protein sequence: CASSLWGQGSTGELFF.

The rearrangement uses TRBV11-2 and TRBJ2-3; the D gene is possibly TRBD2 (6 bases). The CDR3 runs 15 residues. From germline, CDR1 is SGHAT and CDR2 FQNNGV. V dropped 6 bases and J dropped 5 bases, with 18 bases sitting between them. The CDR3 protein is CASSFGAGTGDTQYF. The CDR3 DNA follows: TGTGCCAGCAGTTTCGGGGCGGGGACGGGAGATACGCAGTATTTT. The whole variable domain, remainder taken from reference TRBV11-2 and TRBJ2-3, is EAGVAQSPRYKIIEKRQSVAFWCNPISGHATLYWYQQILGQGPKLLIQFQNNGVVDDSQLPKDRFSAERLKGVDSTLKIQPAKLEDSAVYLCASSFGAGTGDTQYFGPGTRLTVL.

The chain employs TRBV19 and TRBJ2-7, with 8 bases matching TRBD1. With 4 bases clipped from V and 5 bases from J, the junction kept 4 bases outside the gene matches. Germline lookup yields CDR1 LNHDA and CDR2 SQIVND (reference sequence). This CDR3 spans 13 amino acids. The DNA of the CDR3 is TGTGCCAGTAGTAGCCAGGGGGCCGACGAGCAGTACTTC. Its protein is CASSSQGADEQYF.

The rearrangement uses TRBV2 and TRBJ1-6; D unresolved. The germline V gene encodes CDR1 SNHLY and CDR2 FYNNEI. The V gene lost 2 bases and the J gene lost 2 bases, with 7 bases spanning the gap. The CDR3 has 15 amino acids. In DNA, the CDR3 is TGTGCCAGCAGTGAACGTACTCCCTATAATTCACCCCTCCACTTT. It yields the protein CASSERTPYNSPLHF.

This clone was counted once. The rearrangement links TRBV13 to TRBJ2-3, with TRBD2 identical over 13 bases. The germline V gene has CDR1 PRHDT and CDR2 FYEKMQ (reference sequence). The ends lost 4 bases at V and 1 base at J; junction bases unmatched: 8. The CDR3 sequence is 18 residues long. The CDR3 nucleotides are TGTGCCAGCAGCTCCGGACTAGCGGGGGTCCCTGGCACAGATACGCAGTATTTT. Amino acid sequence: CASSSGLAGVPGTDTQYF.

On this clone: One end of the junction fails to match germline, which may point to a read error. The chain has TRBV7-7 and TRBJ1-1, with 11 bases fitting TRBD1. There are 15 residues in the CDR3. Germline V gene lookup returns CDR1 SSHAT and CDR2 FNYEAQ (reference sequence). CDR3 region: CASSPLGTGGTEAFF. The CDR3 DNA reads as TGTGCTAGCAGCCCTCTTGGGACAGGGGGCACTGAAGCTTTCTTT.

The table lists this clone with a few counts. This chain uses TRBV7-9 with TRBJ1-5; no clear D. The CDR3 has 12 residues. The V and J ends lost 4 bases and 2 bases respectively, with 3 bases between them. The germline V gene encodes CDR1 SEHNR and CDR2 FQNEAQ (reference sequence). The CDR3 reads CASSSGNQPQHF. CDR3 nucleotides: TGTGCCAGCAGCTCGGGCAATCAGCCCCAGCATTTT.

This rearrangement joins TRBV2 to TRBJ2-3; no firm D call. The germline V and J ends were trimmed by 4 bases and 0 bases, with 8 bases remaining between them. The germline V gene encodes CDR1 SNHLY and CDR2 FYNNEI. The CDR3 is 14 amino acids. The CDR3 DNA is TGTGCCAGCAGTGTGCACAAGAGCACAGATACGCAGTATTTT. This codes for CASSVHKSTDTQYF.

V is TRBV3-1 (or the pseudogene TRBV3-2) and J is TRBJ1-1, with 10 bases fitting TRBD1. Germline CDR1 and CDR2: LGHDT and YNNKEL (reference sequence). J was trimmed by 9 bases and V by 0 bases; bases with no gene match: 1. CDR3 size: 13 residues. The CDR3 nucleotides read TGTGCCAGCAGCCAAGAGGGACAGGGGAAAGCTTTCTTT. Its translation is CASSQEGQGKAFF.

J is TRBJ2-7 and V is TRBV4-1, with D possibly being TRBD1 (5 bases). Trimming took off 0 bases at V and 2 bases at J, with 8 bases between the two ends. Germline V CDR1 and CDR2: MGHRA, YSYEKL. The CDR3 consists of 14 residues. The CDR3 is CASSQEDSTYEQYF. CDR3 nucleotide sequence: TGCGCCAGCAGCCAAGAAGACAGTACCTACGAGCAGTACTTC.

CDR3 bases: TGTGCCAGTAGTCCAACGGGGGGACAGGTTCTCCTTAACACTGAAGCTTTCTTT. Its translation is CASSPTGGQVLLNTEAFF. This chain joins TRBV19 and TRBJ1-1; 8 nucleotides agree with TRBD1. CDR1 and CDR2 from the germline V gene are LNHDA and SQIVND (reference sequence). The CDR3 sequence is 18 residues long. Unmatched junction bases numbered 16, after V lost 5 bases and J lost 2 bases. The entire variable domain, with the rest obtained from reference TRBV19 and TRBJ1-1, is as follows: DGGITQSPKYLFRKEGQNVTLSCEQNLNHDAMYWYRQDPGQGLRLIYYSQIVNDFQKGDIAEGYSVSREKKESFPLTVTSAQKNPTAFYLCASSPTGGQVLLNTEAFFGQGTRLTVV.

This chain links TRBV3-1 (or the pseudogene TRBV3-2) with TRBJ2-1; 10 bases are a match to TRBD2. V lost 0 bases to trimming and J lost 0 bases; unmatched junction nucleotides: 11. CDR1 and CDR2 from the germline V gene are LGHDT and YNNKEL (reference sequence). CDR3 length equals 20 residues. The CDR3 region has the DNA TGTGCCAGCAGCCAAGATTGGGGCAGCGGGGGGGTTGGCTCCTACAATGAGCAGTTCTTC. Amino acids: CASSQDWGSGGVGSYNEQFF.

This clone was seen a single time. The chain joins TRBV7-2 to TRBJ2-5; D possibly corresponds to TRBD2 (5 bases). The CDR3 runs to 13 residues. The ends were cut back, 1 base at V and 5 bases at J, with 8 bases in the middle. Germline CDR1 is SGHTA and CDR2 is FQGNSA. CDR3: CASSLGRGETQYF. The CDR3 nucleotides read TGTGCCAGCAGCTTAGGTAGAGGGGAGACCCAGTACTTC.

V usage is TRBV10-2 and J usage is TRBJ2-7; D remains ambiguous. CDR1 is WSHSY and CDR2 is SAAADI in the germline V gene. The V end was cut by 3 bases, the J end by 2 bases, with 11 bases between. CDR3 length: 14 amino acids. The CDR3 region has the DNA TGCGCCAGCAGTGATCGTGGGCAGACCTACGAGCAGTACTTC. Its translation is CASSDRGQTYEQYF.

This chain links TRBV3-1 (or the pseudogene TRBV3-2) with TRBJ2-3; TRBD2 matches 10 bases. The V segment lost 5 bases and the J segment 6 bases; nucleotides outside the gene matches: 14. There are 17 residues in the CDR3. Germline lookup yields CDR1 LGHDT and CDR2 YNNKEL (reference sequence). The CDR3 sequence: CASSTLPSGSPGDTQYF. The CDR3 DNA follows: TGTGCCAGCAGCACCCTCCCTAGCGGGAGCCCCGGGGATACGCAGTATTTT.

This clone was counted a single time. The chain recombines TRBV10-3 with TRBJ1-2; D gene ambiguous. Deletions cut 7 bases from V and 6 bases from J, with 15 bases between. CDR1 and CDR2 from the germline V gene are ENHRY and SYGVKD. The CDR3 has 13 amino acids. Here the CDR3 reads CAINPTGLDGYTF. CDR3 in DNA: TGTGCCATCAATCCCACCGGACTAGATGGCTACACCTTC.

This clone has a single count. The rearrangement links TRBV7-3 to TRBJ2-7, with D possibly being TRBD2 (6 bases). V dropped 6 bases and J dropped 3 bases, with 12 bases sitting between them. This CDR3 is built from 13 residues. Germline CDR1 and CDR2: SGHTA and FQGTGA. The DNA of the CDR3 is TGTGCCAGCAGTACCGGGACTGGCTACGAGCAGTACTTC. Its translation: CASSTGTGYEQYF.

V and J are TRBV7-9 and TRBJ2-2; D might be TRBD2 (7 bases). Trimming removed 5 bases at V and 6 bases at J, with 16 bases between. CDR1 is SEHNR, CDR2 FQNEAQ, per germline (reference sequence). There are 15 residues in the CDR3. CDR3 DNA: TGTGCCAGCAGCCCCCGGGGGGCAGGGGCCGGGGAGCTGTTTTTT. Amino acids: CASSPRGAGAGELFF.

DNA of the CDR3: TGTGCCAGCGGGAGCTGGACAGGGAGCTCCTACGAGCAGTACTTC. This encodes CASGSWTGSSYEQYF. This rearrangement joins TRBV6-5 to TRBJ2-7, with TRBD1 matching over 8 bases. The germline V gene encodes CDR1 MNHEY and CDR2 SVGAGI. The CDR3 is made up of 15 amino acids. V was clipped by 8 bases and J by 0 bases; unmatched bases: 9.

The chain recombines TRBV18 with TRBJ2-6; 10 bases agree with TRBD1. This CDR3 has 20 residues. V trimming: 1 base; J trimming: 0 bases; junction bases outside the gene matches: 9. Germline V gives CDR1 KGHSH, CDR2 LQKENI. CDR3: CASSPLFWGQGLSGANVLTF. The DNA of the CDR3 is TGTGCCAGCTCACCACTCTTTTGGGGACAGGGGCTCTCTGGGGCCAACGTCCTGACTTTC.

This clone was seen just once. CDR3 DNA sequence: TGTGCCAGCAGCCCTCCTCTAGAGACGAGTAGGGGCTACACCTTC. This sequence encodes CASSPPLETSRGYTF. This rearrangement joins TRBV7-9 to TRBJ1-2; no clear D. V was shortened by 5 bases and J by 8 bases, with 21 bases between the two germline ends. The germline gives CDR1 SEHNR, CDR2 FQNEAQ (reference sequence). This CDR3 contains 15 residues.

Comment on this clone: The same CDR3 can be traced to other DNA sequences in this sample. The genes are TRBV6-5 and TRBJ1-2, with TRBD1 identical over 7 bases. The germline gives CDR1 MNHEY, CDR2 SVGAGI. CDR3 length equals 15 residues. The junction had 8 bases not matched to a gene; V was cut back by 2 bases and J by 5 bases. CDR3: CASSYAQGVGYGYTF. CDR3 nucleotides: TGTGCCAGCAGTTACGCGCAGGGGGTCGGATATGGCTACACCTTC.

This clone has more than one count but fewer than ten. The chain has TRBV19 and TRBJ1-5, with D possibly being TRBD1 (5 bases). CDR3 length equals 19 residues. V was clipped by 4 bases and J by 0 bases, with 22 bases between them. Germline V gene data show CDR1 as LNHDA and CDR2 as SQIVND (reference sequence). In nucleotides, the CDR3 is TGTGCCAGTAGTACATTCCCGGGGGATTCTGCGTTTAGCAATCAGCCCCAGCATTTT. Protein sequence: CASSTFPGDSAFSNQPQHF.

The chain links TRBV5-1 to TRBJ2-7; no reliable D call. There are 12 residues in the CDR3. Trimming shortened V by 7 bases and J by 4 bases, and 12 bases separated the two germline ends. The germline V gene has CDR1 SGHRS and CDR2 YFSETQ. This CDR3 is CASCRPGYEQYF. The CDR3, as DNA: TGCGCCAGCTGTAGGCCAGGTTACGAGCAGTACTTC.

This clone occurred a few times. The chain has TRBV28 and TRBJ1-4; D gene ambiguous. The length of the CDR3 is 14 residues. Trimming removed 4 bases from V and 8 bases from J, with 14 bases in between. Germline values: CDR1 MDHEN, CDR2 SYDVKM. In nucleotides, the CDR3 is TGTGCCAGCAGTTCGATCTCCCCTAGGGAAAAACTGTTTTTT. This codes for CASSSISPREKLFF.

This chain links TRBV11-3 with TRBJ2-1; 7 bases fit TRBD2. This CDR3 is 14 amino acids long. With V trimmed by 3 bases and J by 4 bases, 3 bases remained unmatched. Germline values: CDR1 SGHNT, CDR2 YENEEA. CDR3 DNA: TGTGCCAGCAGCTTGTGGGGGGGGTACAATGAGCAGTTCTTC. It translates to CASSLWGGYNEQFF.

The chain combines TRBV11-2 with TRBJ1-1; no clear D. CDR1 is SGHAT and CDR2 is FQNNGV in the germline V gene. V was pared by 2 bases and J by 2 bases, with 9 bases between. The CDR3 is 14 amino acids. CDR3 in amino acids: CASSLSAGNTEAFF. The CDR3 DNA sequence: TGTGCCAGCAGCTTAAGCGCGGGCAACACTGAAGCTTTCTTT. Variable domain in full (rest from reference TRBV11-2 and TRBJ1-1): EAGVAQSPRYKIIEKRQSVAFWCNPISGHATLYWYQQILGQGPKLLIQFQNNGVVDDSQLPKDRFSAERLKGVDSTLKIQPAKLEDSAVYLCASSLSAGNTEAFFGQGTRLTVV.

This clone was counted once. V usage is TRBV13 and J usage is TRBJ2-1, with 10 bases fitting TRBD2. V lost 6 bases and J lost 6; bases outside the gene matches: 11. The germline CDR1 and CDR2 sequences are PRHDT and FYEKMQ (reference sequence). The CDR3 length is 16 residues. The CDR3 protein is CASSLTGTSVSNEQFF. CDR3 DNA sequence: TGTGCCAGCAGTCTGACCGGGACTAGCGTGAGCAATGAGCAGTTCTTC.

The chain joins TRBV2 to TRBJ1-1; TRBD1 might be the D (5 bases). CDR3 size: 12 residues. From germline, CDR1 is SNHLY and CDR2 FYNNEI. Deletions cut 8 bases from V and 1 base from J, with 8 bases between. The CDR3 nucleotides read TGTGCCAGCTCGACAGCGAACACTGAAGCTTTCTTT. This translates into CASSTANTEAFF.

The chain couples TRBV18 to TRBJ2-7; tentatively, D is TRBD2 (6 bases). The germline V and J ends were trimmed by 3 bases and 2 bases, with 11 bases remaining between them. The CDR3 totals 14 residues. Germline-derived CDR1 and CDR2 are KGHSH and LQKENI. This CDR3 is CASSPETGAYEQYF. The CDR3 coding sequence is TGTGCCAGCTCACCGGAGACGGGAGCCTACGAGCAGTACTTC.

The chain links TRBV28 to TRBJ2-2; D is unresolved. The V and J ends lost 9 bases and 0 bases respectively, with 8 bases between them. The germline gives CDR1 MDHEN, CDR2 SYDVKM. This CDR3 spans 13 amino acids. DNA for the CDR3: TGTGCCAGTCTAGGATCGAACACCGGGGAGCTGTTTTTT. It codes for CASLGSNTGELFF.